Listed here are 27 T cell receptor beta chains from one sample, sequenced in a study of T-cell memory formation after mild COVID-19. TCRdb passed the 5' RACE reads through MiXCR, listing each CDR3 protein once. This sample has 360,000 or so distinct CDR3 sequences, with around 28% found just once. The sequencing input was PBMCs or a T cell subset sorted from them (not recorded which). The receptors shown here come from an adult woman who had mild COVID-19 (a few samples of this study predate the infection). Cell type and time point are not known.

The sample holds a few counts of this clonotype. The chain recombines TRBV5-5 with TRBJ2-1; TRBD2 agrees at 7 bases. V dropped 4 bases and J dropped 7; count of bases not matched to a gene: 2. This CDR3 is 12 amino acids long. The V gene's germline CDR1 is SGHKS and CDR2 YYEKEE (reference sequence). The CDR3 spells CASSRGVNEQFF. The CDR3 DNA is TGTGCCAGCAGCCGGGGGGTTAATGAGCAGTTCTTC.

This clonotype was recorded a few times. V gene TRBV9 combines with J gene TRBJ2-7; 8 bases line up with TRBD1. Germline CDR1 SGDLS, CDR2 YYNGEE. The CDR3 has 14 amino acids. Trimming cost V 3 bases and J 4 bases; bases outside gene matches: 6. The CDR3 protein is CASSDRDRSYEQYF. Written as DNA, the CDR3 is TGTGCCAGCAGCGACCGGGACAGGAGTTACGAGCAGTACTTC.

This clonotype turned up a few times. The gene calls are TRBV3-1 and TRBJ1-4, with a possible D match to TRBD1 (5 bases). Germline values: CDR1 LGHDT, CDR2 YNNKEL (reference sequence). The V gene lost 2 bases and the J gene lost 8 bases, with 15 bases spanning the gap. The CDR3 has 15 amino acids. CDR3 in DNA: TGTGCCAGCAGCCAAATCGGGACGGCGGGGGAAAAACTGTTTTTT. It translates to CASSQIGTAGEKLFF.

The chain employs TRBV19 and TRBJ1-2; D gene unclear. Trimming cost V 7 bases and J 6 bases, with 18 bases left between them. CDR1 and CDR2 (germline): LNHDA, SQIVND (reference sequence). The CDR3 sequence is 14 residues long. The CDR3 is CASTSFRDTHGYTF. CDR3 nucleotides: TGTGCCAGTACCTCGTTTAGGGATACGCATGGCTACACCTTC.

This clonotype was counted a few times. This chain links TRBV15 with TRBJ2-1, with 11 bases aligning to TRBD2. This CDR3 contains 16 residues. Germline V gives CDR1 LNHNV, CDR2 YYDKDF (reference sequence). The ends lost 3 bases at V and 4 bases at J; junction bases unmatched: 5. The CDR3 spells CATSRGRTSGYNEQFF. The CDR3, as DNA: TGTGCCACCAGCAGGGGTAGGACTAGCGGGTACAATGAGCAGTTCTTC. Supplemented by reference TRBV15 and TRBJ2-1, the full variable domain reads DAMVIQNPRYQVTQFGKPVTLSCSQTLNHNVMYWYQQKSSQAPKLLFHYYDKDFNNEADTPDNFQSRRPNTSFCFLDIRSPGLGDTAMYLCATSRGRTSGYNEQFFGPGTRLTVL.

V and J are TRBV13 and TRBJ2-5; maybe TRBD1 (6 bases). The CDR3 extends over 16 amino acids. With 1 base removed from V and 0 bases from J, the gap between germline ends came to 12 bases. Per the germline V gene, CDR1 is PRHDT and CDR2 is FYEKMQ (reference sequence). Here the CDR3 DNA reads TGTGCCAGCAGCTTAGCCGGCAGGGGTTACCAAGAGACCCAGTACTTC. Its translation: CASSLAGRGYQETQYF.

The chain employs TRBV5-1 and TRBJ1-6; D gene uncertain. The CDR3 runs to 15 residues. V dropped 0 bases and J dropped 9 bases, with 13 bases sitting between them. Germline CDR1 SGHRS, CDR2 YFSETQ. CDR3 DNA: TGCGCCAGCAGCTTGGACGGATCTCCCCCTTCACCCCTCCACTTT. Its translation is CASSLDGSPPSPLHF.

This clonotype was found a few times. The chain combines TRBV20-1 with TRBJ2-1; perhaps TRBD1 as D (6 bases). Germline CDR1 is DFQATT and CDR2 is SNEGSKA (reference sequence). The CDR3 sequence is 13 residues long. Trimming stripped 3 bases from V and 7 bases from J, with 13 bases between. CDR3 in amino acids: CSARRGFENEQFF. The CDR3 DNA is TGCAGTGCTAGGAGGGGGTTTGAGAATGAGCAGTTCTTC.

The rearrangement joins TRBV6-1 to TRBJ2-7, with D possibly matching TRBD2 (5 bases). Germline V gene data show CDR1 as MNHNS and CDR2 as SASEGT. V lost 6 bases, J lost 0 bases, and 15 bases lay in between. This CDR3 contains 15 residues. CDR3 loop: CASSGVATTSYEQYF. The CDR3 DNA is TGTGCCAGCAGCGGGGTAGCGACCACCTCCTACGAGCAGTACTTC.

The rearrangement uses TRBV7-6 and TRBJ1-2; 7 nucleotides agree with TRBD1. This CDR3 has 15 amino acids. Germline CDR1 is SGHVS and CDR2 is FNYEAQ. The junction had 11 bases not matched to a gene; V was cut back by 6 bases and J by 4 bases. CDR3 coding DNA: TGTGCCAGCAGTCCACAGGGGCTCCCCCTCTATGGCTACACCTTC. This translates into CASSPQGLPLYGYTF.

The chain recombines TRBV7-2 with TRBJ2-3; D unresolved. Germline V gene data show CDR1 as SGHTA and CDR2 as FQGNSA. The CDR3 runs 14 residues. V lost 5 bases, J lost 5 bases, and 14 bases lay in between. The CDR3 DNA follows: TGTGCCAGCAGCCCACCGCCCCTGGGAGATACGCAGTATTTT. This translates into CASSPPPLGDTQYF.

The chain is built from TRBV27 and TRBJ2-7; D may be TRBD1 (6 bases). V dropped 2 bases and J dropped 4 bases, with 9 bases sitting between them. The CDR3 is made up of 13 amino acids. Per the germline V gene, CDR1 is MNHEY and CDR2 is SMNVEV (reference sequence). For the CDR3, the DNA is TGTGCCAGCAGTTTAACAGGGATTTACGAGCAGTACTTC. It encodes CASSLTGIYEQYF.

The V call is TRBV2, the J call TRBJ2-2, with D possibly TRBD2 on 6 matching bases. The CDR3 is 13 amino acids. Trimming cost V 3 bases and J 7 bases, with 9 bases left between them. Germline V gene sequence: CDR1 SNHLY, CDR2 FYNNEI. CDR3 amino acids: CASSEGGFGELFF. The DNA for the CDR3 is TGTGCCAGCAGTGAGGGGGGTTTCGGGGAGCTGTTTTTT.

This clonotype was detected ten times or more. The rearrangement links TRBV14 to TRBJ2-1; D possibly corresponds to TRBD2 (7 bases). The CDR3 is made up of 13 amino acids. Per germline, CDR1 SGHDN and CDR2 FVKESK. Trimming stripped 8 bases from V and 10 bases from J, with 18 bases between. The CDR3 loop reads CASAGAPAGEQFF. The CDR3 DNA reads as TGTGCCAGCGCGGGGGCCCCGGCTGGCGAGCAGTTCTTC.

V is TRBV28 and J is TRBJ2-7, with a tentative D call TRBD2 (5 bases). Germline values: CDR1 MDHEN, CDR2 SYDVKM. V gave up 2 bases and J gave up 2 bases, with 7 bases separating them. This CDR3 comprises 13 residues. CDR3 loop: CASSLLAAYEQYF. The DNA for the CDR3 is TGTGCCAGCAGTTTACTAGCTGCCTACGAGCAGTACTTC.

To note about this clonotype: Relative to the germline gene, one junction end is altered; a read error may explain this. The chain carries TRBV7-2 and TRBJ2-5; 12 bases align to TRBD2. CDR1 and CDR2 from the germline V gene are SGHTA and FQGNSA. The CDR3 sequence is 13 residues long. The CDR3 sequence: CSSSPRTSGIQYF. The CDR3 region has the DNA TGTTCCAGCAGCCCAAGGACTAGCGGGATTCAGTACTTC.

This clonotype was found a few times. Written as DNA, the CDR3 is TGTGCCAGCAGCCCCCTGGGGGGGACCGGGGAGCTGTTTTTT. It is translated as CASSPLGGTGELFF. The gene calls are TRBV3-1 and TRBJ2-2; TRBD2 matches 7 bases. The germline gives CDR1 LGHDT, CDR2 YNNKEL (reference sequence). The CDR3 sequence is 14 residues long. V trimming: 4 bases; J trimming: 5 bases; junction bases outside the gene matches: 4.

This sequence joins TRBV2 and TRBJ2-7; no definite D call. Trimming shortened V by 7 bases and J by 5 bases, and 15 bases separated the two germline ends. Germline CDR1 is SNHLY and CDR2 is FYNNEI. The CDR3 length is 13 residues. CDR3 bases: TGTGCCAGCACCGTAGAGATTGGCCACGAGCAGTACTTC. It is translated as CASTVEIGHEQYF.

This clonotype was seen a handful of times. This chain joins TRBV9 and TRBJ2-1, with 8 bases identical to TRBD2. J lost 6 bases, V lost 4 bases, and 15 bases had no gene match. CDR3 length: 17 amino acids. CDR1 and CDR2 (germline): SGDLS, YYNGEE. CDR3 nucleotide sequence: TGTGCCAGCAGCCCAGGCCGCGGGAGGAGGGAAGGCAATGAGCAGTTCTTC. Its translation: CASSPGRGRREGNEQFF.

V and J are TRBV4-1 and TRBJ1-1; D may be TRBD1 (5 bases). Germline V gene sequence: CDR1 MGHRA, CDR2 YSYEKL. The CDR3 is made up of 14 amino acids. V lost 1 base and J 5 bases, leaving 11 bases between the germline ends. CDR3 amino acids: CASSQGGGVTEAFF. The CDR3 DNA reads TGCGCCAGCAGCCAAGGTGGGGGGGTAACTGAAGCTTTCTTT.

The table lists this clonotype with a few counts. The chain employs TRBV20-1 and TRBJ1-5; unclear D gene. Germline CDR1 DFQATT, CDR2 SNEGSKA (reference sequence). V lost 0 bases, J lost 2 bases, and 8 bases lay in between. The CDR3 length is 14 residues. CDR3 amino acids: CSARDRGGNQPQHF. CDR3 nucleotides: TGCAGTGCTAGAGATCGTGGGGGCAATCAGCCCCAGCATTTT.

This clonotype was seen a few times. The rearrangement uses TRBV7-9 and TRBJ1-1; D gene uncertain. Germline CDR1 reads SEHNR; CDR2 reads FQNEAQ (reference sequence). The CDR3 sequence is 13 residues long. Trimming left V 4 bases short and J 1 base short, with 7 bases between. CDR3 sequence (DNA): TGTGCCAGCAGCTCTGACCCGAACACTGAAGCTTTCTTT. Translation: CASSSDPNTEAFF.

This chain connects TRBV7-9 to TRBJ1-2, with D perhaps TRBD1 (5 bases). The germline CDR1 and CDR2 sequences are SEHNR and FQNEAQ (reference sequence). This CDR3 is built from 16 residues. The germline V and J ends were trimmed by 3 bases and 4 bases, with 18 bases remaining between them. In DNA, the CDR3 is TGTGCCAGCAGCTTGTGGCAGGGCGATCGTCTCTATGGCTACACCTTC. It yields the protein CASSLWQGDRLYGYTF.

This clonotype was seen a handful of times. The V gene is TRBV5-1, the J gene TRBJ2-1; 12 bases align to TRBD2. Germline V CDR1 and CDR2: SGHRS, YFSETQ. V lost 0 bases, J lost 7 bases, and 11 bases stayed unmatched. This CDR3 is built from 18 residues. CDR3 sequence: CASSLDPLTSGRRNEQFF. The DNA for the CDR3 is TGCGCCAGCAGCTTGGATCCTCTTACTAGCGGGAGGCGGAATGAGCAGTTCTTC.

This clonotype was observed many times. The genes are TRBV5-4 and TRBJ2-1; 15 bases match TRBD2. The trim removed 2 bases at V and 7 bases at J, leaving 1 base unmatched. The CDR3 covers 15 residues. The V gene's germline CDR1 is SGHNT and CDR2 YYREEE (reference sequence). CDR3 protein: CASSLGTSGRNEQFF. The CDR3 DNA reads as TGTGCCAGCAGCTTAGGGACTAGCGGGAGGAATGAGCAGTTCTTC.

The CDR3 loop is CASSLDRRQGKENEQFF. The CDR3 DNA is TGTGCCAGCAGCTTGGATAGACGGCAGGGGAAGGAAAATGAGCAGTTCTTC. The chain recombines TRBV5-6 with TRBJ2-1, with D possibly being TRBD1 (6 bases). The V and J ends lost 0 bases and 7 bases respectively, with 20 bases between them. Germline-derived CDR1 and CDR2 are SGHDT and YYEEEE. The CDR3 loop spans 17 amino acids. Supplemented by reference TRBV5-6 and TRBJ2-1, the full variable domain reads DAGVTQSPTHLIKTRGQQVTLRCSPKSGHDTVSWYQQALGQGPQFIFQYYEEEERQRGNFPDRFSGHQFPNYSSELNVNALLLGDSALYLCASSLDRRQGKENEQFFGPGTRLTVL.

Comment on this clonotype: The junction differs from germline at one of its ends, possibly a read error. The DNA of the CDR3 is TGTGCCAGCAGCCATTCGCCGTGGGTCTCCCCCACCTGGGAGCTGTTTTTT. This codes for CASSHSPWVSPTWELFF. This sequence joins TRBV4-2 and TRBJ2-2; D ambiguous. The CDR3 totals 17 residues. Germline lookup yields CDR1 LGHNA and CDR2 YNFKEQ.